The rows below give T cell receptor beta chains drawn from one sample of a study of shared clonotypes between healthy human individuals. The assay was immunoSEQ multiplex PCR, and TCRdb's table has in-frame clones only and misses some. The table has some 2 million clones, 90% to 95% seen once. Sequenced input: naive CD4+ T cells sorted from blood. These TCRs come from a man aged 18 to 30 in good health. Both conserved end residues are part of each CDR3. A D gene is named only where the DNA matches it firmly. Clone size is not always given. Where it is, it says once, few, many or a class for expanded clones.

cdr3_length	clone_size	d_call	j_call	v_call	cdr3_aa	cdr3_nt
12	many	-	TRBJ1-2	TRBV5-1	CASSLDGYGYTF	TGCGCCAGCAGCTTGGACGGCTATGGCTACACCTTC
14	-	-	TRBJ2-3	TRBV6-5	CASSYSRGTDTQYF	TGTGCCAGCAGTTACAGTAGGGGGACAGATACGCAGTATTTT
15	once	-	TRBJ1-1	TRBV4-2	CASSQGDGGITEAFF	TGTGCCAGCAGCCAAGGGGACGGAGGTATCACTGAAGCTTTCTTT
16	-	-	TRBJ1-2	TRBV7-9	CASSRPGQGGNYGYTF	TGTGCCAGCAGCCGACCCGGGCAGGGCGGAAACTATGGCTACACCTTC
14	-	-	TRBJ2-7	TRBV2	CASSEARLSYEQYF	TGTGCCAGCAGTGAAGCGCGTCTCTCCTACGAGCAGTACTTC
17	-	TRBD2	TRBJ2-5	TRBV7-2	CASSPGRLAGVQETQYF	TGTGCCAGCAGCCCAGGCCGACTAGCGGGGGTCCAAGAGACCCAGTACTTC
12	-	-	TRBJ2-1	TRBV6-1	CASSEASNEQFF	TGTGCCAGCAGTGAGGCCTCCAATGAGCAGTTCTTC
15	-	-	TRBJ2-7	TRBV19	CASSIESGSSYEQYF	TGTGCCAGTAGTATAGAATCCGGGAGCTCCTACGAGCAGTACTTC
14	many	-	TRBJ1-4	TRBV18	CASSPREGNEKLFF	TGTGCCAGCTCACCACGGGAAGGGAATGAAAAACTGTTTTTT
11	-	-	TRBJ2-1	TRBV7-2	CASSLAYEQFF	TGTGCCAGCAGCTTAGCCTATGAGCAGTTCTTC
14	-	TRBD1	TRBJ2-1	TRBV5-1	CASSSGTGGNEQFF	TGCGCCAGCAGTTCCGGGACAGGGGGCAATGAGCAGTTCTTC
11	-	-	TRBJ2-1	TRBV25-1	CASSVWDEQFF	TGTGCCAGCAGTGTTTGGGATGAGCAGTTCTTC
15	-	-	TRBJ2-6	TRBV6-5	CATSRGGAGANVLTF	TGTGCCACCTCCCGAGGGGGTGCTGGGGCCAACGTCCTGACTTTC
13	-	TRBD1	TRBJ2-5	TRBV19	CASRLDREETQYF	TGTGCCAGTAGACTGGACAGGGAAGAGACCCAGTACTTC
17	-	-	TRBJ1-6	TRBV30	CAWRAEQDWTYNSPLHF	TGTGCCTGGAGAGCCGAACAGGATTGGACCTATAATTCACCCCTCCACTTT
17	-	-	TRBJ1-2	TRBV6-1	CASSEHGLAGETGGYTF	TGTGCCAGCAGTGAACATGGGTTGGCAGGGGAGACGGGTGGCTACACCTTC
12	-	-	TRBJ2-5	TRBV10-1	CASSEPGADQYF	TGCGCCAGCAGTGAGCCGGGGGCCGACCAGTACTTC
16	-	TRBD2	TRBJ2-1	TRBV25-1	CASSEFVSSGNNEQFF	TGTGCCAGCAGTGAATTCGTATCTAGCGGGAACAATGAGCAGTTCTTC
16	many	-	TRBJ1-5	TRBV2	CASSEDGAGKGQPQHF	TGTGCCAGCAGTGAAGATGGGGCAGGGAAGGGCCAGCCCCAGCATTTT
15	-	-	TRBJ2-1	TRBV5-4	CASSLEAGSYNEQFF	TGTGCCAGCAGCTTGGAAGCAGGCTCCTACAATGAGCAGTTCTTC
14	-	-	TRBJ2-5	TRBV6-1	CASSPGRSQETQYF	TGTGCCAGCAGTCCAGGCAGAAGCCAAGAGACCCAGTACTTC
14	-	TRBD1	TRBJ2-7	TRBV5-1	CASSLGQGGYEQYF	TGCGCCAGCAGCTTGGGACAGGGGGGATACGAGCAGTACTTC
12	-	-	TRBJ1-5	TRBV28	CASRDRNQPQHF	TGTGCCAGCAGGGACAGAAATCAGCCCCAGCATTTT
15	-	-	TRBJ1-1	TRBV11-2	CASSSQGGGRTEAFF	TGTGCCAGCAGCTCACAAGGGGGGGGCCGCACTGAAGCTTTCTTT
16	-	TRBD2	TRBJ2-7	TRBV11-2	CASSRRLAGGGDEQYF	TGTGCCAGCAGCAGAAGACTAGCGGGGGGAGGGGACGAGCAGTACTTC
15	-	-	TRBJ2-2	TRBV27	CASSLYVSNTGELFF	TGTGCCAGCAGTTTATACGTTAGTAACACCGGGGAGCTGTTTTTT
13	-	-	TRBJ2-7	TRBV30	CAWSGGVAYEQYF	TGTGCCTGGAGCGGCGGGGTAGCCTACGAGCAGTACTTC
18	-	-	TRBJ1-3	TRBV9	CASSAGPGGLSSGNTIYF	TGTGCCAGCAGCGCTGGGCCGGGGGGGCTAAGCTCTGGAAACACCATATATTTT
13	-	-	TRBJ1-3	TRBV5-1	CASSSSGVDTIYF	TGCGCCAGCAGCTCCTCCGGGGTAGACACCATATATTTT
13	-	-	TRBJ2-1	TRBV4-3	CASSQDRMQRQFF	TGCGCCAGCAGCCAAGATCGGATGCAACGGCAGTTCTTC
15	-	TRBD1	TRBJ2-3	TRBV10-3	CAISGGTGELDTQYF	TGTGCCATCAGTGGCGGGACAGGGGAGTTGGATACGCAGTATTTT
16	-	-	TRBJ2-1	TRBV7-3	CASSLTGTLAGYEQFF	TGTGCCAGCAGCTTAACCGGGACCCTGGCGGGGTATGAGCAGTTCTTC
13	-	TRBD2	TRBJ2-7	TRBV30	CAWSVRRGGEQYF	TGTGCCTGGAGTGTAAGAAGGGGAGGGGAGCAGTACTTC
11	-	-	TRBJ1-2	TRBV5-1	CASSGNYGYTF	TGCGCCAGCAGCGGAAATTATGGCTACACCTTC
14	-	TRBD1	TRBJ1-5	TRBV6-1	CASSEAQRTGPQHF	TGTGCCAGCAGTGAAGCCCAACGGACAGGGCCCCAGCATTTT
14	-	-	TRBJ2-3	TRBV2	CASSESRSTDTQYF	TGTGCCAGCAGTGAGTCCCGTAGCACAGATACGCAGTATTTT
17	-	TRBD1	TRBJ2-6	TRBV7-9	CASSLSLQGAGANVLTF	TGTGCCAGCAGCTTATCCCTCCAGGGGGCTGGGGCCAACGTCCTGACTTTC
15	few	TRBD1	TRBJ1-2	TRBV19	CASSILRDRGYGYTF	TGTGCCAGTAGTATACTCCGGGACAGGGGTTATGGCTACACCTTC
11	once	-	TRBJ2-3	TRBV7-2	CASRLGDTQYF	TGTGCCAGCAGACTCGGAGATACGCAGTATTTT
18	-	TRBD2	TRBJ2-2	TRBV2	CASSESTKRGGLGGELFF	TGTGCCAGCAGTGAGTCCACCAAGCGGGGGGGCCTCGGCGGGGAGCTGTTTTTT
14	-	TRBD2	TRBJ2-7	TRBV5-1	CASSLLLAGDEQYF	TGCGCCAGCAGCTTGTTACTAGCGGGAGACGAGCAGTACTTC